This TCR beta chain was captured by sequencing in a study of blood T cell repertoires in COVID-19. Study-wide background: COVID-19 samples from acute and convalescent phases originated in the United States, Italy and Spain. T cells, B-cell-depleted T cells, or PBMCs supplied cDNA or gDNA.

V lost 5 bases and J lost 4; bases outside the gene matches: 9. The CDR3 totals 16 residues. CDR1 SGHVS and CDR2 FQNEAQ come from the germline V gene. Per the study methods: From reference gene primer amplification, estimates of nucleated cell counts were derived. Sequencing used immunoSEQ multiplex PCR; TCRdb keeps in-frame clones, though not all of them. V, J and clone size reflect that table, while D and trimming were determined from the DNA. The repertoire holds around 52,000 clones, with around four fifths as singletons. The receptor's source is a human donor in a cohort sampled during active COVID-19. The specimen was peripheral blood. The V gene is TRBV7-8, the J gene TRBJ2-3; TRBD2 agrees at 10 bases. The CDR3 sequence: CASSRGLASGSDTQYF. Written as DNA, the CDR3 is TGTGCCAGCAGCCGGGGACTAGCGTCTGGTTCAGATACGCAGTATTTT.